A single sample is the source of the 28 T cell receptor beta chains below, sequenced in a study of cytomegalovirus exposure and HLA in healthy donors (TCRdb year 2017). Library preparation used the immunoSEQ multiplex PCR assay. TCRdb took over this immuneACCESS table, retaining in-frame rearrangements with V and J assigned. Such tables are incomplete; in checked studies, under half of the missing clones stem from an unresolved V gene, and the remainder is unexplained. The sample data list approximately 180,000 clones, and roughly 89% of these were observed just once. The top ten clones comprise about 1.5% of the sample. The specimen sequenced was PBMCs. The receptors derive from a woman aged 25 to 39 in good health and CMV-seronegative.

In its sample, this clone was seen a few times. This sequence joins TRBV5-6 and TRBJ2-7; 7 bases map to TRBD1. In germline, CDR1 is SGHDT, CDR2 YYEEEE. CDR3 length: 13 amino acids. The V segment lost 4 bases and the J segment 4 bases; nucleotides outside the gene matches: 5. CDR3 bases: TGTGCCAGCAGCGACAGGGTGGATTACGAGCAGTACTTC. This gives the protein CASSDRVDYEQYF.

This clone has only one observation. V and J are TRBV7-8 and TRBJ1-1; 11 bases line up with TRBD1. Germline V CDR1 and CDR2: SGHVS, FQNEAQ. The CDR3 is 17 residues long. V gave up 5 bases and J gave up 0 bases; unmatched junction bases: 8. The CDR3 bases are TGTGCCAGCAGCGTTCCCGGGACAGGGGGTATGAACACTGAAGCTTTCTTT. Translated: CASSVPGTGGMNTEAFF.

The chain employs TRBV9 and TRBJ1-2, with D unresolved. Trimming pared 7 bases from V and 3 bases from J, leaving 7 bases between. The CDR3 contains 11 residues. CDR1 and CDR2 from the germline V gene are SGDLS and YYNGEE. The CDR3 here is CASSADYGYTF. The CDR3 DNA reads as TGTGCCAGCTCCGCAGACTATGGCTACACCTTC.

This clone came up a few times. This chain connects TRBV2 to TRBJ2-5; tentative D call: TRBD2 (6 bases). The germline CDR1 and CDR2 sequences are SNHLY and FYNNEI. This CDR3 has 13 amino acids. Trimming left V 7 bases short and J 5 bases short, with 14 bases between. CDR3 DNA sequence: TGTGCCAGCACCCGAGGAGGGGTGGAGACCCAGTACTTC. Its protein product is CASTRGGVETQYF.

The CDR3 here is CASSSKSGTISGNTIYF. The CDR3, as DNA: TGTGCCAGCAGCTCTAAATCCGGGACAATCTCTGGAAACACCATATATTTT. This chain connects TRBV7-2 to TRBJ1-3, with a possible D match to TRBD1 (6 bases). V lost 4 bases and J 0 bases, leaving 16 bases between the germline ends. This CDR3 has 17 residues. Germline CDR1 is SGHTA and CDR2 is FQGNSA.

The V call is TRBV2, the J call TRBJ2-5; 11 bases match TRBD1. V was pared by 9 bases and J by 1 base, with 7 bases of the junction left unmatched. The CDR3 is 15 amino acids. The germline V gene has CDR1 SNHLY and CDR2 FYNNEI. The CDR3 nucleotides are TGTGCCAGACAATCCGGGACAGGGGGCCAAGAGACCCAGTACTTC. Amino acid sequence: CARQSGTGGQETQYF.

The chain employs TRBV18 and TRBJ1-1; 7 bases match TRBD1. The ends lost 3 bases at V and 0 bases at J; junction bases unmatched: 10. Germline V gives CDR1 KGHSH, CDR2 LQKENI. The CDR3 length is 17 residues. The CDR3 here is CASSPTFDRVLNTEAFF. Here the CDR3 DNA reads TGTGCCAGCTCACCGACTTTCGACAGGGTCTTGAACACTGAAGCTTTCTTT.

This chain connects TRBV6-6 to TRBJ2-7; possible D gene TRBD2, 6 bases. From germline, CDR1 is MNHNY and CDR2 SVGAGI (reference sequence). Trimming took 5 bases from V and 1 from J, leaving 15 bases between them. The CDR3 is 15 amino acids. CDR3 loop: CASSNDGTLSYEQYF. CDR3 nucleotide sequence: TGTGCCAGCAGTAATGACGGGACTTTGTCCTACGAGCAGTACTTC.

This chain uses TRBV10-3 with TRBJ2-3; perhaps TRBD2 as D (6 bases). The CDR3 runs to 16 residues. Germline lookup yields CDR1 ENHRY and CDR2 SYGVKD. With 6 bases removed from V and 2 bases from J, the gap between germline ends came to 18 bases. CDR3 in amino acids: CAIRGGSRRDTDTQYF. The CDR3 bases are TGTGCCATCAGGGGGGGTAGCAGGCGTGACACAGATACGCAGTATTTT.

This chain uses TRBV7-6 with TRBJ1-1, with 9 bases matching TRBD1. CDR1 is SGHVS, CDR2 FNYEAQ, per germline. The CDR3 is 16 amino acids. Trimming at V came to 1 base and at J to 4 bases, leaving 7 bases not matched to a gene. This CDR3 reads CASSLGEGQGFTEAFF. The CDR3 DNA sequence: TGTGCCAGCAGCTTAGGAGAGGGACAGGGATTCACTGAAGCTTTCTTT. Full variable domain (rest looked up from reference TRBV7-6 and TRBJ1-1): GAGVSQSPRYKVTKRGQDVALRCDPISGHVSLYWYRQALGQGPEFLTYFNYEAQQDKSGLPNDRFSAERPEGSISTLTIQRTEQRDSAMYRCASSLGEGQGFTEAFFGQGTRLTVV.

This rearrangement joins TRBV6-5 to TRBJ2-7, with 9 bases aligning to TRBD2. J was trimmed by 2 bases and V by 6 bases; bases with no gene match: 5. The CDR3 loop spans 14 amino acids. Germline V gene sequence: CDR1 MNHEY, CDR2 SVGAGI. The CDR3 here is CASSPSGVTYEQYF. The CDR3, as DNA: TGTGCCAGCAGCCCTAGCGGGGTGACCTACGAGCAGTACTTC.

The chain recombines TRBV6-5 with TRBJ2-1; D uncertain. This CDR3 is built from 13 residues. Per germline, CDR1 MNHEY and CDR2 SVGAGI. The V and J ends lost 5 bases and 5 bases respectively, with 10 bases between them. CDR3 coding DNA: TGTGCCAGCAGTCAAGACCGGGACAATGAGCAGTTCTTC. Protein product: CASSQDRDNEQFF.

The CDR3 bases are TGTGCCAGCAGCTCGTTAACGGGATCAATCTACGAGCAGTACTTC. Its protein product is CASSSLTGSIYEQYF. The chain uses TRBV7-8 and TRBJ2-7; D is possibly TRBD2 (5 bases). CDR3 length equals 15 residues. Trimming left V 4 bases short and J 3 bases short, with 16 bases between. Germline lookup yields CDR1 SGHVS and CDR2 FQNEAQ.

The chain carries TRBV6-5 and TRBJ2-1, with D unresolved. Trimming cost V 3 bases and J 0 bases, with 12 bases left between them. The CDR3 runs 16 residues. CDR1 is MNHEY and CDR2 is SVGAGI in the germline V gene. In DNA form, the CDR3 reads TGTGCCAGCAGTTATTCAAGCAAGAGCTCCTACAATGAGCAGTTCTTC. As protein: CASSYSSKSSYNEQFF.

With regard to this clone: The junction departs from germline at one end; a sequencing error may be responsible. This chain connects TRBV7-2 to TRBJ2-7; D perhaps matches TRBD2 (5 bases). This CDR3 contains 17 residues. Germline lookup yields CDR1 SGHTA and CDR2 FQGNSA. CDR3 bases: TGTGCCAGCAGCCTAGCTTATTCGAATGGTTTGTCTAACGAGCAGTACTTC. Amino acids: CASSLAYSNGLSNEQYF.

This chain links TRBV6-5 with TRBJ2-1; D is possibly TRBD1 (6 bases). Between the trimmed V and J ends, which lost 7 bases and 2 bases, there was a span of 15 bases. The CDR3 is 15 amino acids. Germline CDR1 MNHEY, CDR2 SVGAGI. The CDR3 loop is CASNPTGSPYNEQFF. In nucleotides, the CDR3 is TGTGCCAGCAATCCCACAGGGAGTCCCTACAATGAGCAGTTCTTC.

The J gene is TRBJ2-4, the V gene TRBV5-6, with D perhaps TRBD1 (5 bases). This CDR3 comprises 14 residues. CDR1 and CDR2 from the germline V gene are SGHDT and YYEEEE. With 2 bases removed from V and 3 bases from J, the gap between germline ends came to 9 bases. The CDR3 region is CASSFIQGKNIQYF. The CDR3 nucleotides are TGTGCCAGCAGCTTCATCCAGGGCAAAAACATTCAGTACTTC.

The chain carries TRBV19 and TRBJ1-2; D possibly corresponds to TRBD1 (6 bases). This CDR3 is 16 amino acids long. Germline CDR1 reads LNHDA; CDR2 reads SQIVND (reference sequence). V was clipped by 4 bases and J by 2 bases, with 17 bases between them. In nucleotides, the CDR3 is TGTGCCAGTAGTACCACGTCTCGGGGGGCGAACTATGGCTACACCTTC. Translation: CASSTTSRGANYGYTF. Full variable domain (missing parts from reference TRBV19 and TRBJ1-2): DGGITQSPKYLFRKEGQNVTLSCEQNLNHDAMYWYRQDPGQGLRLIYYSQIVNDFQKGDIAEGYSVSREKKESFPLTVTSAQKNPTAFYLCASSTTSRGANYGYTFGSGTRLTVV.

The rearrangement links TRBV6-1 to TRBJ1-6, with a weak D call TRBD1 (6 bases). Germline CDR1 MNHNS, CDR2 SASEGT. This CDR3 is 14 amino acids long. V gave up 5 bases and J gave up 9 bases, with 14 bases separating them. The CDR3 sequence: CASSNLRGLSPLHF. CDR3 in DNA: TGTGCCAGCAGTAACCTCAGGGGTCTTTCACCCCTCCACTTT.

The CDR3: CASSLAEVDRGFPNEQFF. In DNA, the CDR3 is TGTGCCAGCAGCTTAGCTGAGGTCGACAGGGGATTTCCCAATGAGCAGTTCTTC. The chain uses TRBV7-2 and TRBJ2-1, with 8 bases fitting TRBD1. Germline trimming cut 0 bases from V and 6 bases from J; bases unmatched to any gene: 13. This CDR3 is 18 amino acids long. Per the germline V gene, CDR1 is SGHTA and CDR2 is FQGNSA.

The table lists this clone with a count of one. The rearrangement links TRBV4-2 to TRBJ2-2, with 7 bases that match TRBD1. Per the germline V gene, CDR1 is LGHNA and CDR2 is YNFKEQ. V trimming: 0 bases; J trimming: 1 base; junction bases outside the gene matches: 5. This CDR3 is 17 amino acids long. The CDR3 region has the DNA TGTGCCAGCAGCCAAGACCCCGACAGGGAGAACACCGGGGAGCTGTTTTTT. Translation: CASSQDPDRENTGELFF.

The chain employs TRBV7-2 and TRBJ2-1; D is unresolved. CDR3 length: 13 amino acids. The germline V gene encodes CDR1 SGHTA and CDR2 FQGNSA. Trimming stripped 3 bases from V and 6 bases from J, with 9 bases between. The CDR3 protein is CASSFRPANEQFF. CDR3 sequence (DNA): TGTGCCAGCAGCTTCAGGCCAGCCAATGAGCAGTTCTTC.

This clone was seen once. V gene TRBV6-6 combines with J gene TRBJ1-3; possibly TRBD1 for D (5 bases). The CDR3 has 16 amino acids. Trimming removed 3 bases at V and 0 bases at J, with 12 bases between. The germline V gene has CDR1 MNHNY and CDR2 SVGAGI (reference sequence). This chain's CDR3 is CASSYVQGGSGNTIYF. The CDR3 DNA sequence: TGTGCCAGCAGTTATGTTCAGGGAGGCTCTGGAAACACCATATATTTT.

This clone was observed once. The rearrangement uses TRBV4-1 and TRBJ1-6; D gene unclear. CDR1 is MGHRA and CDR2 is YSYEKL in the germline V gene. The CDR3 runs to 13 residues. Trimming took off 1 base at V and 8 bases at J, with 6 bases between the two ends. CDR3 DNA: TGCGCCAGCAGCCAAGGGGCCGATTCACCCCTCCACTTT. As protein: CASSQGADSPLHF.

V gene TRBV30 combines with J gene TRBJ2-1; D is possibly TRBD2 (6 bases). The CDR3 runs 16 residues. V was trimmed by 4 bases and J by 3 bases, leaving 19 bases between them. Per germline, CDR1 GTSNPN and CDR2 SVGIG (reference sequence). As DNA, the CDR3 is TGTGCCTGGACCCTCGGGGGACGCCCTTACTACAATGAGCAGTTCTTC. Amino acid sequence: CAWTLGGRPYYNEQFF. Together with reference TRBV30 and TRBJ2-1, the CDR3 gives the full variable domain: SQTIHQWPATLVQPVGSPLSLECTVEGTSNPNLYWYRQAAGRGLQLLFYSVGIGQISSEVPQNLSASRPQDRQFILSSKKLLLSDSGFYLCAWTLGGRPYYNEQFFGPGTRLTVL.

The V gene is TRBV20-1, the J gene TRBJ2-7; tentatively, D is TRBD1 (6 bases). The CDR3 extends over 11 amino acids. V dropped 3 bases and J dropped 3 bases, with 6 bases sitting between them. CDR1 is DFQATT, CDR2 SNEGSKA, per germline (reference sequence). The CDR3 region is CSASRGYEQYF. In nucleotides, the CDR3 is TGCAGTGCTAGCAGGGGCTACGAGCAGTACTTC.

V usage is TRBV19 and J usage is TRBJ1-2, with unresolved D. CDR3 length equals 14 residues. CDR1 is LNHDA and CDR2 is SQIVND in the germline V gene (reference sequence). Trimming took off 7 bases at V and 7 bases at J, with 19 bases between the two ends. The CDR3 is CASKTILEQSGYTF. For the CDR3, the DNA is TGTGCCAGTAAGACAATCTTGGAACAAAGTGGCTACACCTTC.

The chain couples TRBV5-1 to TRBJ1-1; a weak D match, TRBD1 (5 bases). Germline-derived CDR1 and CDR2 are SGHRS and YFSETQ. The germline V and J ends were trimmed by 3 bases and 1 base, with 13 bases remaining between them. The CDR3 is 15 amino acids. The CDR3 region is CASSYTTGKNTEAFF. The CDR3 DNA reads as TGCGCCAGCAGCTATACCACAGGAAAGAACACTGAAGCTTTCTTT.